This T cell receptor (beta chain) was captured by sequencing in a study of blood T cell repertoires in COVID-19. Overall study context: Both acute and convalescent COVID-19 samples were obtained from the United States, Italy and Spain. PBMCs, B-cell-depleted T cells, or T cells were the source of the cDNA or gDNA that made up the material.

The germline gives CDR1 ENHRY, CDR2 SYGVKD. This CDR3 spans 15 amino acids. With 3 bases removed from V and 1 base from J, the gap between germline ends came to 13 bases. As originally analysed: Reference gene primer amplification gave nucleated cell count estimates. The repertoire was sequenced with immunoSEQ multiplex PCR; TCRdb's copy has only in-frame clones and lacks some. V, J and clone size are those of that table, while D and trimming were read from the DNA. The sample carries roughly 140,000 clones, approximately 88% recorded once. The sequencing sample was made of peripheral blood. The origin of this receptor is an older man with acute or convalescent COVID-19. This chain uses TRBV10-3 with TRBJ2-7; the D gene is possibly TRBD1 (6 bases). The CDR3 here is CAISDPSQGSYEQYF. CDR3 DNA sequence: TGTGCCATCAGTGACCCCTCACAGGGTTCCTACGAGCAGTACTTC.